The clone carrying this TCR beta chain was seen once. The antigen is undetermined. This specimen comes from a study of graft-versus-host responses after intestinal transplantation. Across the whole study: Recipients uniformly received anti-thymocyte globulin induction, followed by tacrolimus and steroids for roughly 3 years.

Profiled with immunoSEQ multiplex PCR; TCRdb holds only in-frame clones, not every one. The table has around 71,000 clones, around 90% seen once. Whole-study findings and limits: After transplant, early declines in HvG clones were associated with peak levels of circulating GvH clones.

Germline CDR1 SEHNR, CDR2 FQNEAQ (reference sequence). V was clipped by 2 bases and J by 2 bases, with 12 bases between them. This CDR3 has 15 amino acids. After transplant, marrow was aspirated from the posterior iliac crest or elsewhere. The TCR was taken from a human patient who received an intestinal transplant, so some T cells may come from the graft donor. This chain joins TRBV7-9 and TRBJ2-5; D may be TRBD1 (5 bases). Specimen: bone marrow, collected 734 days after intestinal transplantation. The CDR3 spells CASSLTPGLQETQYF. The CDR3 DNA is TGTGCCAGCAGCTTAACTCCAGGGTTACAAGAGACCCAGTACTTC.